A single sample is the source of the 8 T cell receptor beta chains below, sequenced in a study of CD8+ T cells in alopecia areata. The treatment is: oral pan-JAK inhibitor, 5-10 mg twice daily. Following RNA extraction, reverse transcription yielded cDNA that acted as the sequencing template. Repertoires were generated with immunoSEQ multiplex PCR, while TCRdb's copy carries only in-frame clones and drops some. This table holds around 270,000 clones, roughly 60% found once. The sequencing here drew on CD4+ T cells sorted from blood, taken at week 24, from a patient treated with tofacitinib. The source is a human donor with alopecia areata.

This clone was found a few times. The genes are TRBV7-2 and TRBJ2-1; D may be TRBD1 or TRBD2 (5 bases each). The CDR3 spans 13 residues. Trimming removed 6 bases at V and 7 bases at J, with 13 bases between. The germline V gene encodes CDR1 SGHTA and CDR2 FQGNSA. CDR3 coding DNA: TGTGCCAGCAGTTCTGACGGGGCAAATGAGCAGTTCTTC. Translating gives CASSSDGANEQFF.

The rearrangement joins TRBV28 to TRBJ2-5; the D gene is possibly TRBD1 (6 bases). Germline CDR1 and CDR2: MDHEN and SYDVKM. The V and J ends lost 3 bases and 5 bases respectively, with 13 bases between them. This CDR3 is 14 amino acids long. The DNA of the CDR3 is TGTGCCAGCAGTTTCCAGGCGAGGGGGGAGACCCAGTACTTC. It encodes CASSFQARGETQYF.

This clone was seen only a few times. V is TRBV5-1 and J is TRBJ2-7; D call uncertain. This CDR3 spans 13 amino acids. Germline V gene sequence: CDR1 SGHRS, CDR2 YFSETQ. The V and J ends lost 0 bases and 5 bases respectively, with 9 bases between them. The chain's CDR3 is CASSLVVGNEQYF. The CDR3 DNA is TGCGCCAGCAGCTTGGTTGTAGGGAACGAGCAGTACTTC.

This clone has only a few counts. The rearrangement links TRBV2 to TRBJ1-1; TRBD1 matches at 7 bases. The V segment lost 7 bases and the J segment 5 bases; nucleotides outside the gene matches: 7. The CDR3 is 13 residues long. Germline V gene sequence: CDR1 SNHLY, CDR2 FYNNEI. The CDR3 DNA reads TGTGCCAGCAACCGACAGGGAGGGACTGAAGCTTTCTTT. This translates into CASNRQGGTEAFF.

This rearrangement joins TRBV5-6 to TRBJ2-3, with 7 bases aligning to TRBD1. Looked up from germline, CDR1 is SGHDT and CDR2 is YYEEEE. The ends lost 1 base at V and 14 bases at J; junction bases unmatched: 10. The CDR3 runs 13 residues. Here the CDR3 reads CASSLPDRDPRYF. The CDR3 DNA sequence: TGTGCCAGCAGCTTGCCCGACAGGGACCCGCGGTATTTT.

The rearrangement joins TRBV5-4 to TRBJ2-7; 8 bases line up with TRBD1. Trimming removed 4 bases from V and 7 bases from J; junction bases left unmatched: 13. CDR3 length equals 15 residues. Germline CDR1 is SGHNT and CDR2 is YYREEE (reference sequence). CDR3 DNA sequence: TGTGCCAGCAGCCTGGGGGACAGGCGCTCGGGGGAGCAGTACTTC. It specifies CASSLGDRRSGEQYF. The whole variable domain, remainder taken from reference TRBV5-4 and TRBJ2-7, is ETGVTQSPTHLIKTRGQQVTLRCSSQSGHNTVSWYQQALGQGPQFIFQYYREEENGRGNFPPRFSGLQFPNYSSELNVNALELDDSALYLCASSLGDRRSGEQYFGPGTRLTVT.

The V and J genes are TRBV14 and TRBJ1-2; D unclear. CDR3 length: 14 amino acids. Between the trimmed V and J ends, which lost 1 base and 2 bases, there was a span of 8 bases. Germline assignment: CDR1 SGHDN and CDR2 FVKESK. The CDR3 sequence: CASSQVRENYGYTF. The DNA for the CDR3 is TGTGCCAGCAGCCAAGTCCGGGAGAACTATGGCTACACCTTC.

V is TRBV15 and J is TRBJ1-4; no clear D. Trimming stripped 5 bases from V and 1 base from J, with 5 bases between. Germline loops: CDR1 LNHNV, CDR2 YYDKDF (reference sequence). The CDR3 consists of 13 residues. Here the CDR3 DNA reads TGTGCCACCAGCCGTGGAACTAATGAAAAACTGTTTTTT. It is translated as CATSRGTNEKLFF.